Given below is one TCR beta chain in context. This receptor's antigen is unknown. Per-nucleotide qualities are absent, and no much larger clonotype sits a single base away. Collaborating institutions collected whole blood in K2EDTA tubes following their own protocols. For TCRbeta analysis, collaborator samples were shipped as frozen whole blood, as isolated PBMCs, or as DNA extracted from either sample type. The immunoSEQ Assay, a bias-controlled multiplex PCR, was used to amplify TCRbeta CDR3 regions from genomic DNA. The published analysis was carried out like this. Nucleated cell counts per sample were estimated from amplification of reference gene primers within the assay. To quantify the absolute abundance of each unique TCRbeta CDR3 rearrangement, sequence reads were collapsed and filtered. For each sample, productive Simpson clonality was calculated by taking the square root of Simpson's diversity index across productive rearrangements. TCRdb's version of the immuneACCESS table is confined to in-frame rearrangements and falls short of the full clone set. An unresolved V gene accounts for under half of the shortfall where checked; the remainder is of unknown origin. D and trimming were read from the DNA, whereas the V and J calls and clone size are those reported in that table. The sample yields 78,000 or so clones; roughly four fifths were counted once. The ten largest clonotypes hold more than 10% of the sample.

The source of the sample is a study of blood T cell repertoires in COVID-19 (dated by TCRdb to about 2020). Looking at the study overall: Samples from collaborators originated in the United States, Italy and Spain and spanned both the acute and convalescent phases of COVID-19. The prospective study material was composed of cDNA or gDNA derived from T cells, B-cell-depleted T cells, or PBMCs. The dataset comprised deeply sampled blood TCRbeta repertoires from subjects exposed to, actively infected with, or recovered from COVID-19. A freely available public database, intended as a resource for researchers studying the immune response to SARS-CoV-2, is where the repertoires were released. Samples came from the ongoing ImmuneRACE study (first 160 participants) plus 1,254 subjects from 6 global collaborators. Sample metadata almost always included a de-identified subject ID, COVID-19 status, age in years and sex. HLA class I and class II types, where available, came from metadata supplied by the sample provider rather than from assay-based typing. Results the study describes overall, beyond this receptor: How much clinical and demographic metadata was included differed by source and by participant, and the metadata was provided uncurated.

CDR1 and CDR2 are read off the germline V gene as SGHTA and FQGNSA. The germline ends are 12 bases apart after V is trimmed by 1 base and J by 2 bases. From the cysteine up to the phenylalanine, the CDR3 has a length of 15 residues. Only the CDR3 DNA stays, 45 bases, in frame from base 1. The chain uses TRBV7-2 and TRBJ2-7; no D gene can be assigned with confidence. What was sequenced was peripheral blood. This TCR came from a man aged 80 or over with acute or convalescent COVID-19. The CDR3 protein sequence reads: CASSLVRVPPYEQYF. In nucleotides, the sequence is TGTGCCAGCAGCTTAGTCCGGGTACCACCCTACGAGCAGTACTTC. Supplemented by the reference TRBV7-2 and TRBJ2-7 proteins around the CDR3, the complete variable domain is GAGVSQSPSNKVTEKGKDVELRCDPISGHTALYWYRQSLGQGLEFLIYFQGNSAPDKSGLPSDRFSAERTGGSVSTLTIQRTQQEDSAVYLCASSLVRVPPYEQYFGPGTRLTVT.